The clone carrying this T cell receptor (beta chain) appeared many times. Its antigen remains unidentified. The sample's time point: newly diagnosed GD, antithyroid drugs for less than 3 months. The authors made the TCR library using RNA they extracted from PBMCs. The record originates from a study of regulatory T cells in long-lasting Graves disease. The authors built TCR beta libraries using iRepertoire HTBI primers and Arm-PCR of CDR3 regions. From the multiplex PCR reads, TCRdb called clonotypes with MiXCR, one entry per CDR3 protein. The sample consists of about 400,000 distinct CDR3 sequences, roughly a sixth of them appearing once. V lost 7 bases, J lost 4 bases, and 16 bases lay in between. Germline-derived CDR1 and CDR2 are MNHNS and SASEGT. This CDR3 region has 14 residues. Points from the study as a whole: Since the sample size was small, accuracy may have been reduced. Thyroid tissue went unexamined; only peripheral blood was analyzed.

The chain is built from TRBV6-1 and TRBJ1-1; unclear D gene. Sequencing was performed on peripheral blood mononuclear cells (PBMCs), taken at new diagnosis, from a patient treated with antithyroid drugs. The TCR sequence derives from a female donor with Graves disease. The CDR3 sequence is CASTSIIGSTEAFF. CDR3 sequence (DNA): TGTGCCAGCACGTCGATCATCGGATCCACTGAAGCTTTCTTT.